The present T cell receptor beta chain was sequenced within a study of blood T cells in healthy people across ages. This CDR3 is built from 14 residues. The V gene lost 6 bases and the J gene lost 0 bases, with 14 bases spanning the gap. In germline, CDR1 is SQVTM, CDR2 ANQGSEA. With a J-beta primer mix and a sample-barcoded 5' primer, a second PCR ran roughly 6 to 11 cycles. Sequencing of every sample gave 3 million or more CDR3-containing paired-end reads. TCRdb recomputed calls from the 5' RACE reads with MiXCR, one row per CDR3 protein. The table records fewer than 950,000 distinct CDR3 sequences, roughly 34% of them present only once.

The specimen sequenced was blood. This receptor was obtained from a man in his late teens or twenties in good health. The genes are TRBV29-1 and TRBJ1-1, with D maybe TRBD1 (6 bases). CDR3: CSVDGDTLNTEAFF. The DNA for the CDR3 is TGCAGCGTCGACGGGGACACCTTGAACACTGAAGCTTTCTTT. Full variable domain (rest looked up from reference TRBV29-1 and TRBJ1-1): SAVISQKPSRDICQRGTSLTIQCQVDSQVTMMFWYRQQPGQSLTLIATANQGSEATYESGFVIDKFPISRPNLTFSTLTVSNMSPEDSSIYLCSVDGDTLNTEAFFGQGTRLTVV.